The next 19 T cell receptor beta chains were all read from a single sample in a study of T cell repertoires in cytomegalovirus infection. Their antigen targets remain unknown. TCRdb reprocessed the reads with MiXCR, giving one entry per CDR3 protein. The table lists roughly 920,000 distinct CDR3 sequences, 31% of them singletons. The material was cultured CD8+ T cells from PBMCs, obtained from culture after CMV antigen stimulation. These TCRs come from a human donor in good health (CMV status not recorded). Some clones in this sample may be carry-over from other donors' samples.

The CDR3 nucleotides read TGTGCCAGCAGTGAATTAAGGGGTAGCAGGAACATTCAGTACTTC. Its translation: CASSELRGSRNIQYF. V gene TRBV6-1 combines with J gene TRBJ2-4, with a tentative D call TRBD1 (5 bases). V lost 2 bases, J lost 7 bases, and 15 bases lay in between. CDR1 is MNHNS and CDR2 is SASEGT in the germline V gene. This CDR3 has 15 amino acids.

This clonotype was seen at least ten times. This chain joins TRBV4-2 and TRBJ2-5, with 9 bases that match TRBD2. The CDR3 extends over 16 amino acids. The V gene end was trimmed by 0 bases and the J gene end by 5 bases; junction bases not matched to a gene: 7. Germline CDR1 reads LGHNA; CDR2 reads YNFKEQ. The CDR3 protein is CASSQDPAGGSETQYF. CDR3 nucleotides: TGTGCCAGCAGCCAAGATCCAGCGGGGGGATCCGAGACCCAGTACTTC.

V is TRBV11-3 and J is TRBJ2-1, with 8 positions matching TRBD2. The CDR3 covers 16 residues. The junction had 13 bases not matched to a gene; V was cut back by 5 bases and J by 7 bases. Germline V gene sequence: CDR1 SGHNT, CDR2 YENEEA. The CDR3, as DNA: TGTGCCAGCAGCCCGCGGACGGGGCGGGGGGAGAATGAGCAGTTCTTC. Amino acids: CASSPRTGRGENEQFF.

The V and J genes are TRBV7-6 and TRBJ2-2, with D possibly TRBD2 on 6 matching bases. The V gene's germline CDR1 is SGHVS and CDR2 FNYEAQ. V was pared by 5 bases and J by 6 bases, with 16 bases between. CDR3 size: 15 residues. DNA for the CDR3: TGTGCCAGCAGCCCCAAAAGCTCTAGCGCCGGGGAGCTGTTTTTT. It specifies CASSPKSSSAGELFF. Full variable domain (rest looked up from reference TRBV7-6 and TRBJ2-2): GAGVSQSPRYKVTKRGQDVALRCDPISGHVSLYWYRQALGQGPEFLTYFNYEAQQDKSGLPNDRFSAERPEGSISTLTIQRTEQRDSAMYRCASSPKSSSAGELFFGEGSRLTVL.

The rearrangement links TRBV4-1 to TRBJ1-1; unclear D gene. The CDR3 is made up of 15 amino acids. The V gene's germline CDR1 is MGHRA and CDR2 YSYEKL. V was shortened by 0 bases and J by 0 bases, with 8 bases between the two germline ends. The CDR3 bases are TGCGCCAGCAGCCAAGATCCCAGCATGAACACTGAAGCTTTCTTT. It specifies CASSQDPSMNTEAFF.

The genes are TRBV4-1 and TRBJ1-1, with D unclear. CDR3 length: 15 residues. V shed 2 bases and J shed 1 base, with 11 bases lying between them. In germline, CDR1 is MGHRA, CDR2 YSYEKL. CDR3 nucleotides: TGCGCCAGCAGCCAAATGCCGGACGGGAACACTGAAGCTTTCTTT. Its translation is CASSQMPDGNTEAFF.

V gene TRBV27 combines with J gene TRBJ2-3, with D uncertain. Per the germline V gene, CDR1 is MNHEY and CDR2 is SMNVEV (reference sequence). CDR3 size: 14 residues. V was shortened by 6 bases and J by 1 base, with 11 bases between the two germline ends. The CDR3 loop reads CASSRVRRTDTQYF. DNA for the CDR3: TGTGCCAGCAGCCGCGTCAGACGCACAGATACGCAGTATTTT.

The V gene is TRBV5-1, the J gene TRBJ2-1; 8 bases map to TRBD1. The CDR3 covers 14 residues. Trimming took 2 bases from V and 5 from J; bases not matched to a gene: 3. Looked up from germline, CDR1 is SGHRS and CDR2 is YFSETQ. The CDR3 sequence: CASSFTDRDNEQFF. As DNA, the CDR3 is TGCGCCAGCAGCTTCACGGACAGGGACAATGAGCAGTTCTTC.

This clonotype has a count of ten or more. The chain combines TRBV7-9 with TRBJ2-2; D not certain. This CDR3 has 13 residues. Deletions cut 10 bases from V and 4 bases from J, with 13 bases between. The germline gives CDR1 SEHNR, CDR2 FQNEAQ (reference sequence). The CDR3 coding sequence is TGTGCCACCGATCGTGACTCCACCGGGGAGCTGTTTTTT. It yields the protein CATDRDSTGELFF.

Points on this clonotype: One junction end disagrees with the germline gene, perhaps due to a read error. The V gene is TRBV5-4, the J gene TRBJ2-1, with D tentatively TRBD1 (5 bases). The CDR3 loop spans 13 amino acids. Germline CDR1 SGHNT, CDR2 YYREEE (reference sequence). CDR3 in DNA: TGTGCCAGCAACTTGCCCCTAGGGGTTGAGCAGTTCTTC. Residues: CASNLPLGVEQFF. The full variable domain, rest sourced from reference TRBV5-4 and TRBJ2-1, is ETGVTQSPTHLIKTRGQQVTLRCSSQSGHNTVSWYQQALGQGPQFIFQYYREEENGRGNFPPRFSGLQFPNYSSELNVNALELDDSALYLCASNLPLGVEQFFGPGTRLTVL.

With regard to this clonotype: A much larger clone sits a single nucleotide away, making a read error possible. The V gene is TRBV7-2, the J gene TRBJ2-2; no firm D call. The CDR3 is 14 residues long. Germline CDR1 reads SGHTA; CDR2 reads FQGNSA. In DNA form, the CDR3 reads TGTGCCAACAGCGTCACTGGGGTCGCCGGGGAGCTGTTTTTT. It translates to CANSVTGVAGELFF.

This clonotype is a singleton in its sample. CDR3 sequence (DNA): TGCAGCGTCGAAACCGACAGGGGCTACACCTTC. Translated: CSVETDRGYTF. The V gene is TRBV29-1, the J gene TRBJ1-2, with D maybe TRBD1 (6 bases). The CDR3 sequence is 11 residues long. V was shortened by 6 bases and J by 8 bases, with 13 bases between the two germline ends. The germline V gene has CDR1 SQVTM and CDR2 ANQGSEA. The whole variable domain, filled in from reference TRBV29-1 and TRBJ1-2, reads SAVISQKPSRDICQRGTSLTIQCQVDSQVTMMFWYRQQPGQSLTLIATANQGSEATYESGFVIDKFPISRPNLTFSTLTVSNMSPEDSSIYLCSVETDRGYTFGSGTRLTVV.

Regarding this clonotype: Germline and junction disagree at one end, which may indicate a read error. The rearrangement uses TRBV6-2 or TRBV6-3 and TRBJ2-1, with 7 bases fitting TRBD1. CDR1 is MNHEY, CDR2 SVGEGT, per germline. The CDR3 spans 16 residues. The CDR3 spells CTSSEIGDSSYNEQFF. The CDR3 DNA reads TGTACCAGCAGTGAAATAGGGGACAGCTCCTACAATGAGCAGTTCTTC.

This clonotype appeared a few times. The chain joins TRBV5-1 to TRBJ1-6, with D unclear. Germline V gives CDR1 SGHRS, CDR2 YFSETQ. This CDR3 has 13 amino acids. V lost 2 bases to trimming and J lost 8 bases, with 8 bases between them. The CDR3 here is CASSFDLDSPLHF. The CDR3 DNA sequence: TGCGCCAGCAGCTTCGACCTGGATTCACCCCTCCACTTT.

The table lists this clonotype with many counts. This chain joins TRBV20-1 and TRBJ2-2; 13 bases agree with TRBD2. This CDR3 spans 19 amino acids. Germline V CDR1 and CDR2: DFQATT, SNEGSKA (reference sequence). With V trimmed by 6 bases and J by 5 bases, 18 bases remained unmatched. The CDR3, as DNA: TGCAGTGCGCCAGATTGGGGAGGGACTAGCGGGGACCGGACCGGGGAGCTGTTTTTT. This translates into CSAPDWGGTSGDRTGELFF.

The rearrangement uses TRBV15 and TRBJ2-5, with TRBD2 matching 11 bases. Trimming took 1 base from V and 1 from J; bases not matched to a gene: 5. This CDR3 region has 17 residues. CDR1 and CDR2 from the germline V gene are LNHNV and YYDKDF (reference sequence). The CDR3 region is CATSRGLAGGFQETQYF. Written as DNA, the CDR3 is TGTGCCACCAGCAGAGGGCTAGCGGGGGGCTTCCAAGAGACCCAGTACTTC.

This clonotype was detected only a few times. The rearrangement joins TRBV7-6 to TRBJ2-1, with 11 bases matching TRBD2. From germline, CDR1 is SGHVS and CDR2 FNYEAQ. With 0 bases clipped from V and 7 bases from J, the junction kept 5 bases outside the gene matches. This CDR3 spans 16 amino acids. CDR3: CASSLAIAGGPNEQFF. CDR3 sequence (DNA): TGTGCCAGCAGCTTAGCGATAGCGGGGGGGCCGAATGAGCAGTTCTTC.

This clonotype has a handful of counts. The V gene is TRBV5-5, the J gene TRBJ2-3; D ambiguous. Trimming left V 3 bases short and J 2 bases short, with 10 bases between. The CDR3 consists of 14 residues. Germline V gene sequence: CDR1 SGHKS, CDR2 YYEKEE (reference sequence). The chain's CDR3 is CASSWASYTDTQYF. DNA for the CDR3: TGTGCCAGCAGCTGGGCATCCTACACAGATACGCAGTATTTT.

In its sample, this clonotype was seen a few times. Here the CDR3 DNA reads TGTGCCAGCACCAACGGAGGGCTGGGGTATGGCTACACCTTC. As protein: CASTNGGLGYGYTF. This rearrangement joins TRBV6-6 to TRBJ1-2; the D is unclear. Between the trimmed V and J ends, which lost 7 bases and 5 bases, there was a span of 17 bases. This CDR3 has 14 amino acids. Germline assignment: CDR1 MNHNY and CDR2 SVGAGI (reference sequence).